This entry lists 25 T cell receptor beta chains sequenced from one sample in a study of T cells after yellow fever vaccination. TCRdb recomputed calls from the 5' RACE reads with MiXCR, one row per CDR3 protein. The sample has 200,000 to 300,000 distinct CDR3 sequences, over 10% seen once. The material was CD4+ T cells sorted from PBMCs, obtained 45 days after the yellow fever booster vaccination. Source of these receptors: a man between 25 and 39 years old who received the YFV17D yellow fever vaccine.

The chain is built from TRBV5-1 and TRBJ1-6; TRBD1 matches at 12 bases. CDR3 length: 16 amino acids. Germline-derived CDR1 and CDR2 are SGHRS and YFSETQ. V shed 4 bases, J shed 11 bases, and the junction held 10 bases outside the gene matches. The CDR3 DNA follows: TGCGCCAGCAGCCCTCGACCGGGACAGGGGGCCGCACCCCTCCACTTT. Residues: CASSPRPGQGAAPLHF.

The chain carries TRBV7-6 and TRBJ2-5; possibly TRBD2 for D (7 bases). The germline V gene encodes CDR1 SGHVS and CDR2 FNYEAQ. Trimming cost V 5 bases and J 5 bases, with 18 bases left between them. CDR3 length: 15 amino acids. For the CDR3, the DNA is TGTGCCAGCAGCCGGGGGGCCATCGGGGGGGAGACCCAGTACTTC. It yields the protein CASSRGAIGGETQYF. Complete variable domain (other parts from reference TRBV7-6 and TRBJ2-5): GAGVSQSPRYKVTKRGQDVALRCDPISGHVSLYWYRQALGQGPEFLTYFNYEAQQDKSGLPNDRFSAERPEGSISTLTIQRTEQRDSAMYRCASSRGAIGGETQYFGPGTRLLVL.

V and J are TRBV29-1 and TRBJ2-1, with TRBD1 matching 8 bases. Germline CDR1 and CDR2: SQVTM and ANQGSEA. The CDR3 runs 14 residues. Losses at the gene ends were 8 bases for V and 2 bases for J; bases not matched to a gene: 8. CDR3 protein: CSRVGQGAYNEQFF. The DNA for the CDR3 is TGCAGCCGGGTAGGACAGGGAGCCTACAATGAGCAGTTCTTC.

This clonotype came up a few times. The chain carries TRBV30 and TRBJ2-2; D possibly uses TRBD1 or TRBD2 (5 bases each). V gave up 8 bases and J gave up 7 bases, with 14 bases separating them. The CDR3 covers 12 residues. Germline V lookup: CDR1 GTSNPN, CDR2 SVGIG (reference sequence). The CDR3 nucleotides are TGTGCCGCCTCCCGGGACCGCGGGGAGCTGTTTTTT. Its translation is CAASRDRGELFF.

The CDR3 DNA sequence: TGTGCCAGCAGCCCTAGCGACCGCACAGATACGCAGTATTTT. Its protein is CASSPSDRTDTQYF. The rearrangement joins TRBV12-3 or TRBV12-4 to TRBJ2-3, with D perhaps TRBD2 (6 bases). This CDR3 contains 14 residues. The ends were cut back, 6 bases at V and 1 base at J, with 11 bases in the middle.

J is TRBJ2-7 and V is TRBV5-1; TRBD2 matches 12 bases. The germline V gene encodes CDR1 SGHRS and CDR2 YFSETQ. The CDR3 covers 18 residues. V lost 0 bases to trimming and J lost 6 bases; unmatched junction nucleotides: 13. Here the CDR3 reads CASSLVSGLAGSMGEQYF. CDR3 DNA sequence: TGCGCCAGCAGCTTGGTCTCGGGACTAGCGGGCTCCATGGGCGAGCAGTACTTC.

The J gene is TRBJ2-7, the V gene TRBV4-2; 12 positions agree with TRBD2. The CDR3 spans 16 residues. From germline, CDR1 is LGHNA and CDR2 YNFKEQ. The V segment lost 3 bases and the J segment 2 bases; nucleotides outside the gene matches: 5. CDR3: CASSQATSGGTYEQYF. CDR3 nucleotides: TGTGCCAGCAGCCAGGCGACTAGCGGGGGAACCTACGAGCAGTACTTC.

This clonotype came up a few times. V usage is TRBV12-3 or TRBV12-4 and J usage is TRBJ2-5; 10 positions match TRBD2. This CDR3 is 15 amino acids long. With 6 bases clipped from V and 1 base from J, the junction kept 5 bases outside the gene matches. In DNA form, the CDR3 reads TGTGCCAGCAGGAGGACTAGCGGACTCCAAGAGACCCAGTACTTC. This gives the protein CASRRTSGLQETQYF.

This clonotype was counted only a few times. CDR3 region: CASSPEYQGGTQYF. CDR3 sequence (DNA): TGTGCCAGCAGCCCAGAGTATCAGGGTGGGACCCAGTACTTC. The rearrangement links TRBV12-3 or TRBV12-4 to TRBJ2-5, with D tentatively TRBD1 (5 bases). This CDR3 has 14 residues. The germline V and J ends were trimmed by 6 bases and 7 bases, with 18 bases remaining between them.

This clonotype was counted between two and nine times. This rearrangement joins TRBV7-9 to TRBJ2-3; no reliable D call. Germline V gene sequence: CDR1 SEHNR, CDR2 FQNEAQ (reference sequence). The CDR3 runs 13 residues. Trimming removed 1 base from V and 6 bases from J, with 8 bases in between. CDR3 DNA sequence: TGTGCCAGCAGCTTAGGGTCGTCGGATACGCAGTATTTT. It encodes CASSLGSSDTQYF.

The V call is TRBV27, the J call TRBJ2-7; 7 bases are a match to TRBD1. With 5 bases clipped from V and 3 bases from J, the junction kept 10 bases outside the gene matches. The CDR3 is 15 amino acids. Germline V gene data show CDR1 as MNHEY and CDR2 as SMNVEV (reference sequence). Here the CDR3 DNA reads TGTGCCAGCAGTCCCAACCCGTACAGGGGCTACGAGCAGTACTTC. Protein: CASSPNPYRGYEQYF.

This clonotype came up many times. The V gene is TRBV18, the J gene TRBJ2-7; maybe TRBD1 (5 bases). V was trimmed by 3 bases and J by 3 bases, leaving 15 bases between them. This CDR3 comprises 15 residues. CDR1 is KGHSH and CDR2 is LQKENI in the germline V gene. This chain's CDR3 is CASSPARGGHYEQYF. For the CDR3, the DNA is TGTGCCAGCTCACCCGCTAGGGGCGGCCACTACGAGCAGTACTTC.

In its sample, this clonotype was seen a few times. The chain couples TRBV15 to TRBJ2-6; tentative D call: TRBD1 (5 bases). CDR1 is LNHNV, CDR2 YYDKDF, per germline (reference sequence). The CDR3 contains 18 residues. Trimming stripped 1 base from V and 0 bases from J, with 13 bases between. CDR3 protein: CATSRAGGHTSGANVLTF. CDR3 DNA sequence: TGTGCCACCAGCAGAGCCGGTGGACATACCTCTGGGGCCAACGTCCTGACTTTC.

Ten or more counts support this clonotype. A junction boundary mismatches the germline segment, possibly from a read error. V usage is TRBV7-6 and J usage is TRBJ2-1; D remains ambiguous. The germline gives CDR1 SGHVS, CDR2 FNYEAQ. This CDR3 is 15 amino acids long. The CDR3: CASSVAAAAYNEQFF. For the CDR3, the DNA is TGTGCCAGCAGCGTAGCTGCCGCCGCATACAATGAGCAGTTCTTC.

This clonotype was counted only a few times. V and J are TRBV7-2 and TRBJ1-1; D may be TRBD1 (5 bases). Per germline, CDR1 SGHTA and CDR2 FQGNSA. The CDR3 sequence is 17 residues long. V gave up 0 bases and J gave up 4 bases, with 18 bases separating them. The CDR3 DNA sequence: TGTGCCAGCAGCTTAGCCTTAGGCGGGGTAGGGGTCACTGAAGCTTTCTTT. It yields the protein CASSLALGGVGVTEAFF. The complete variable domain, with remaining parts taken from reference TRBV7-2 and TRBJ1-1, reads GAGVSQSPSNKVTEKGKDVELRCDPISGHTALYWYRQSLGQGLEFLIYFQGNSAPDKSGLPSDRFSAERTGGSVSTLTIQRTQQEDSAVYLCASSLALGGVGVTEAFFGQGTRLTVV.

This clonotype has a handful of counts. V gene TRBV7-3 combines with J gene TRBJ2-3; 9 bases are a match to TRBD1. Germline CDR1 SGHTA, CDR2 FQGTGA. V lost 2 bases to trimming and J lost 2 bases; unmatched junction nucleotides: 8. This CDR3 comprises 17 residues. DNA of the CDR3: TGTGCCAGCAGCTTAGCCTCCGGGACAGGGCTCACAGATACGCAGTATTTT. It translates to CASSLASGTGLTDTQYF.

The rearrangement links TRBV21-1 to TRBJ2-1; TRBD1, as called in the table, went unchecked against the DNA. TRBV21-1 is listed as a pseudogene. The CDR3 has 15 amino acids. The CDR3 nucleotides are TGTGCCAGCAGCACACACCTCCCCGGGGGGCGAGAGCAGTTCTTC. The encoded protein is CASSTHLPGGREQFF.

This clonotype was counted a few times. The chain is built from TRBV5-1 and TRBJ2-1, with a weak D call TRBD2 (6 bases). Trimming stripped 0 bases from V and 6 bases from J, with 13 bases between. CDR3 length: 15 amino acids. The germline V gene has CDR1 SGHRS and CDR2 YFSETQ. The chain's CDR3 is CASSLGGMAANEQFF. CDR3 DNA sequence: TGCGCCAGCAGCTTGGGCGGGATGGCGGCCAATGAGCAGTTCTTC.

This clonotype was observed once. The chain carries TRBV30 and TRBJ2-5; 7 bases are shared with TRBD1. The V segment lost 8 bases and the J segment 5 bases; nucleotides outside the gene matches: 8. The CDR3 has 12 residues. Germline assignment: CDR1 GTSNPN and CDR2 SVGIG (reference sequence). For the CDR3, the DNA is TGTGCCGGGTTAAGGGGGCGGGAGACCCAGTACTTC. This encodes CAGLRGRETQYF.

The sample holds many counts of this clonotype. The chain links TRBV7-8 to TRBJ2-1, with 7 positions matching TRBD2. Germline-derived CDR1 and CDR2 are SGHVS and FQNEAQ. There are 15 residues in the CDR3. Trimming at V came to 2 bases and at J to 0 bases, leaving 1 base not matched to a gene. This CDR3 is CASSLRDYSYNEQFF. CDR3 nucleotides: TGTGCCAGCAGCTTAAGGGACTACTCCTACAATGAGCAGTTCTTC.

This clonotype turned up a few times. V is TRBV10-2 and J is TRBJ2-3; possibly TRBD2 for D (5 bases). CDR3 length equals 16 residues. Germline values: CDR1 WSHSY, CDR2 SAAADI. The V end was cut by 2 bases, the J end by 2 bases, with 14 bases between. The DNA for the CDR3 is TGCGCCAGCAGTGAGGGAGTGGACTCAGCCACAGATACGCAGTATTTT. Translation: CASSEGVDSATDTQYF.

This clonotype was found a few times. The chain combines TRBV3-1 with TRBJ1-1; 9 bases line up with TRBD1. V trimming: 2 bases; J trimming: 11 bases; junction bases outside the gene matches: 6. Germline V gene data show CDR1 as LGHDT and CDR2 as YNNKEL (reference sequence). The CDR3 contains 13 residues. The CDR3 region is CASSQPQGARAFF. The CDR3 coding sequence is TGTGCCAGCAGCCAACCACAGGGGGCGCGGGCTTTCTTT.

J is TRBJ2-3 and V is TRBV18; TRBD1 matches 8 bases. V shed 1 base, J shed 4 bases, and the junction held 4 bases outside the gene matches. Germline V gives CDR1 KGHSH, CDR2 LQKENI. CDR3 length: 15 amino acids. The CDR3 coding sequence is TGTGCCAGCTCACCACAGCAACAGGGGGCAGATACGCAGTATTTT. Translated, it gives CASSPQQQGADTQYF.

The chain combines TRBV7-9 with TRBJ2-7; 9 bases align to TRBD2. Germline V lookup: CDR1 SEHNR, CDR2 FQNEAQ (reference sequence). The CDR3 is 15 residues long. The ends lost 3 bases at V and 7 bases at J; junction bases unmatched: 10. The CDR3 here is CASSLGSGSTGEQYF. CDR3 nucleotide sequence: TGTGCCAGCAGCTTGGGTAGCGGGAGCACGGGGGAGCAGTACTTC.

This clonotype turned up a few times. The CDR3: CASSRDWRQETQYF. CDR3 nucleotide sequence: TGTGCCAGCAGCCGGGACTGGAGGCAAGAGACCCAGTACTTC. The V call is TRBV7-2, the J call TRBJ2-5, with D perhaps matching TRBD2 (6 bases). V lost 5 bases to trimming and J lost 2 bases, with 12 bases between them. This CDR3 spans 14 amino acids. The germline V gene has CDR1 SGHTA and CDR2 FQGNSA.